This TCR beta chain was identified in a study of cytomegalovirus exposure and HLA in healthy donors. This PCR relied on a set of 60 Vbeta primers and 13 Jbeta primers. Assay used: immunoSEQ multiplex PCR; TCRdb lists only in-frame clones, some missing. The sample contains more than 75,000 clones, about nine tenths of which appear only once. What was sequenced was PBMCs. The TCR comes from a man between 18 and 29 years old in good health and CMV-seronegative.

The CDR3 DNA reads TGTGCCAGCAGTAAAAAAAGCGGGAGTAGAACAGATACGCAGTATTTT. This encodes CASSKKSGSRTDTQYF. This chain links TRBV28 with TRBJ2-3; 8 nucleotides line up with TRBD2. Germline lookup yields CDR1 MDHEN and CDR2 SYDVKM. This CDR3 comprises 16 residues. Trimming cost V 5 bases and J 3 bases; bases outside gene matches: 10.